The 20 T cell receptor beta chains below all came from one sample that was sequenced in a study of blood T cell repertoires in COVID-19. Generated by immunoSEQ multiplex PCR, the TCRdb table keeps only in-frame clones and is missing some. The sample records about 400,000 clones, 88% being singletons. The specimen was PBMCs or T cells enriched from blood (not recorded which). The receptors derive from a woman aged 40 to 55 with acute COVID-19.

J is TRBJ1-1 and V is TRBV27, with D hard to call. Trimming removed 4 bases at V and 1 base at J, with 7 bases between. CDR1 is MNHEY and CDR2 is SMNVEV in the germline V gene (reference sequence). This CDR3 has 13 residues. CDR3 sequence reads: CASSWSKNTEAFF. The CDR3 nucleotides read TGTGCCAGCAGTTGGAGTAAGAACACTGAAGCTTTCTTT.

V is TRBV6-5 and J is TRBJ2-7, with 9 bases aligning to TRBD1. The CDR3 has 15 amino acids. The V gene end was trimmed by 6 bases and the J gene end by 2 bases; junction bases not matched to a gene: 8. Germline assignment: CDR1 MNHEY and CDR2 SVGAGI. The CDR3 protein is CASSPQGASTYEQYF. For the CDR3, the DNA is TGTGCCAGCAGCCCACAGGGGGCGAGTACCTACGAGCAGTACTTC.

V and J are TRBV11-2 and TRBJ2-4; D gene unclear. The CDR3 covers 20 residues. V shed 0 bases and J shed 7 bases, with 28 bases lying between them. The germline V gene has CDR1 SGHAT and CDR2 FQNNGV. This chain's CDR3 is CASSLEAPGLAYRASNIQYF. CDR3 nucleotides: TGTGCCAGCAGCTTAGAAGCTCCGGGTTTGGCTTACCGTGCCTCGAACATTCAGTACTTC.

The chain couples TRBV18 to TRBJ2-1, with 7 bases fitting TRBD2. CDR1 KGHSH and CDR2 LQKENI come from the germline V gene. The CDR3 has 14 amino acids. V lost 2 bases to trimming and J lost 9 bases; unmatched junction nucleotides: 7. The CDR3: CASSPISREGEQFF. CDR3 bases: TGTGCCAGCTCACCAATATCCAGGGAGGGTGAGCAGTTCTTC.

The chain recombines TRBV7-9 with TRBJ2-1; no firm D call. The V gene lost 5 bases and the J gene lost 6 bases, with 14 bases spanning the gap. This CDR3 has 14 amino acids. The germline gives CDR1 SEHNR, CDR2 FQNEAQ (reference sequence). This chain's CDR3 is CASSGLVRPNEQFF. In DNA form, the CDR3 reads TGTGCCAGCAGCGGTCTAGTGCGGCCCAATGAGCAGTTCTTC.

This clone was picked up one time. CDR3 protein: CASSKRDRGTTIDNSPLHF. DNA of the CDR3: TGTGCCAGCAGCAAAAGGGACAGGGGAACCACTATTGATAATTCACCCCTCCACTTT. The chain couples TRBV21-1 to TRBJ1-6; the table's D call of TRBD1 was not tested on the DNA. TRBV21-1 is given as a pseudogene. This CDR3 is 19 amino acids long.

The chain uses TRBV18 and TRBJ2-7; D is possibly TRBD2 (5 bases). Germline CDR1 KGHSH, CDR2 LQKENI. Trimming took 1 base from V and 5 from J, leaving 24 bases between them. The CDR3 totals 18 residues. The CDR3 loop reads CASSPRQGGTREGDEQYF. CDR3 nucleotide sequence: TGTGCCAGCTCACCACGTCAAGGTGGAACCCGGGAAGGCGACGAGCAGTACTTC.

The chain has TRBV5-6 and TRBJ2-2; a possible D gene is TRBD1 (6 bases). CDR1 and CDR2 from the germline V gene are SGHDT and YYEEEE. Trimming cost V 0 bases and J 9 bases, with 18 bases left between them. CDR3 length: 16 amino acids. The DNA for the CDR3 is TGTGCCAGCAGCTTGGGGGTGACAGGATCTCCGCGGGAGCTGTTTTTT. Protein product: CASSLGVTGSPRELFF.

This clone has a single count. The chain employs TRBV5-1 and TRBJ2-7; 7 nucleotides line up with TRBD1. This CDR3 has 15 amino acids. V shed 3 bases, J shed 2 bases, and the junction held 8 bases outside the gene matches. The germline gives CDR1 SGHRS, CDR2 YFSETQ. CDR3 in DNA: TGCGCCAGCAGCTACGACAGGGCCCCAACCTACGAGCAGTACTTC. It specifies CASSYDRAPTYEQYF.

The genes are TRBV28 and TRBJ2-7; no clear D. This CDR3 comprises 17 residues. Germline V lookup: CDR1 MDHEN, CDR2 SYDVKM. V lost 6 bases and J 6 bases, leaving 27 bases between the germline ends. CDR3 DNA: TGTGCCAGCAGAAGCACTATTTTAGGATCTGCCGTTATCGAGCAGTACTTC. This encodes CASRSTILGSAVIEQYF.

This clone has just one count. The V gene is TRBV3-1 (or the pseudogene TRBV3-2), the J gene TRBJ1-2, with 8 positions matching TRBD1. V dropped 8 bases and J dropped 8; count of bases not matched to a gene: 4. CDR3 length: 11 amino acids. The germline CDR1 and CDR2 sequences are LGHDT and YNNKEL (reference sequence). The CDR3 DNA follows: TGTGCCAGCGGACAGGGAGAAGGCTACACCTTC. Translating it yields CASGQGEGYTF.

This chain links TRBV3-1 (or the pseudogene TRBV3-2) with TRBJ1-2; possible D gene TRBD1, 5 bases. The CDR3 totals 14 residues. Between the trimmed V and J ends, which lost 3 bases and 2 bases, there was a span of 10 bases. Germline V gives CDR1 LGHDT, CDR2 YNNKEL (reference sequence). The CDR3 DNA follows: TGTGCCAGCAGCCACAGTGCAGGGAACTATGGCTACACCTTC. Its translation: CASSHSAGNYGYTF.

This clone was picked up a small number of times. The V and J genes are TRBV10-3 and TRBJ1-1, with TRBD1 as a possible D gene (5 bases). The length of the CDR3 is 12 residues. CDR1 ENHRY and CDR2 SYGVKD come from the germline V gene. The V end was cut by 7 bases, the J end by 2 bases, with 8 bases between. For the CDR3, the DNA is TGTGCCATCACTCAGGGAAACACTGAAGCTTTCTTT. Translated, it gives CAITQGNTEAFF.

The CDR3: CASSSGLNQPQHF. The CDR3 DNA is TGTGCCAGCAGCTCAGGACTGAATCAGCCCCAGCATTTT. The chain links TRBV9 to TRBJ1-5; D gene ambiguous. Per the germline V gene, CDR1 is SGDLS and CDR2 is YYNGEE. This CDR3 has 13 amino acids. Deletions cut 4 bases from V and 4 bases from J, with 9 bases between.

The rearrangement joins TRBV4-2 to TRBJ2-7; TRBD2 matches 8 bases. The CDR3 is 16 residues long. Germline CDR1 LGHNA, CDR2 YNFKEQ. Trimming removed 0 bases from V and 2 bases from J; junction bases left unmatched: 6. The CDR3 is CASSQDERGRTYEQYF. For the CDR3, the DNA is TGTGCCAGCAGCCAAGATGAGCGGGGGAGGACCTACGAGCAGTACTTC.

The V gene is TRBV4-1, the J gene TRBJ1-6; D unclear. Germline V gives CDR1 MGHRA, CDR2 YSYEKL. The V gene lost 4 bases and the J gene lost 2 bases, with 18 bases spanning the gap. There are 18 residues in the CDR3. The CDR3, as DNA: TGCGCCAGCAGCCGGAAAAGCGGGGATCTCCCCTATAATTCACCCCTCCACTTT. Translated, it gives CASSRKSGDLPYNSPLHF.

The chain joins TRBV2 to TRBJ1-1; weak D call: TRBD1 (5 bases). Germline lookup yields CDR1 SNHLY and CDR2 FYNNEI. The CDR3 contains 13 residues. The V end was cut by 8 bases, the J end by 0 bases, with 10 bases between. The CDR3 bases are TGTGCCAGCCACAGGAACATGAACACTGAAGCTTTCTTT. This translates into CASHRNMNTEAFF.

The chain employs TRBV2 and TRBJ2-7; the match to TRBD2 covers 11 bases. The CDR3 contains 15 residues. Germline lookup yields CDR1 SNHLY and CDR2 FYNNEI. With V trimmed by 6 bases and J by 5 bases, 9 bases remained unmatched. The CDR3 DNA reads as TGTGCCAGCAGGACCCTAGCGGGGGGTTGGAACGAGCAGTACTTC. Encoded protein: CASRTLAGGWNEQYF.

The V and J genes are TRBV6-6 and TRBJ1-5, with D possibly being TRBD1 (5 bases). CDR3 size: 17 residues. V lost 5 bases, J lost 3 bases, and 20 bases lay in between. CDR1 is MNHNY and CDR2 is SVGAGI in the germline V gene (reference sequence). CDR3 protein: CASSPLKSRGYNQPQHF. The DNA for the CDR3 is TGTGCCAGCAGTCCCCTCAAATCCCGGGGGTACAATCAGCCCCAGCATTTT.

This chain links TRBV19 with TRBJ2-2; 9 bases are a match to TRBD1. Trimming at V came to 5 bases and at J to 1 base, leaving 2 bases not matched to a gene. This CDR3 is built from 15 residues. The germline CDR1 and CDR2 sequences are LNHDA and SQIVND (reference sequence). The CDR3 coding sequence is TGTGCCAGTAGTCCGGGACAGGGGAACACCGGGGAGCTGTTTTTT. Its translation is CASSPGQGNTGELFF.